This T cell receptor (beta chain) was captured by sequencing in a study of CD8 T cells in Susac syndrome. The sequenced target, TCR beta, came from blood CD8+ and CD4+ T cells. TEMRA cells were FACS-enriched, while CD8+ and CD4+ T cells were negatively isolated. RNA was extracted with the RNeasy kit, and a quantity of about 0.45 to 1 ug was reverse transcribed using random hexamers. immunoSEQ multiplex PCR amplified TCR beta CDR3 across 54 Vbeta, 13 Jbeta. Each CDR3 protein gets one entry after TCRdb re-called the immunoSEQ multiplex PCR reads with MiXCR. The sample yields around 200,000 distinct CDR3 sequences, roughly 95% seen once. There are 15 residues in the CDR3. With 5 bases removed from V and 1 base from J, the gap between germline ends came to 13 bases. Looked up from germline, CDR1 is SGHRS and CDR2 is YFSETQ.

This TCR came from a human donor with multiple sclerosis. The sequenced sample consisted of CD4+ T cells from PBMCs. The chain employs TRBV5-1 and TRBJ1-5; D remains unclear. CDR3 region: CASSPLAGSNQPQHF. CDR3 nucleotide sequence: TGCGCCAGCAGTCCCCTGGCGGGGAGCAATCAGCCCCAGCATTTT.